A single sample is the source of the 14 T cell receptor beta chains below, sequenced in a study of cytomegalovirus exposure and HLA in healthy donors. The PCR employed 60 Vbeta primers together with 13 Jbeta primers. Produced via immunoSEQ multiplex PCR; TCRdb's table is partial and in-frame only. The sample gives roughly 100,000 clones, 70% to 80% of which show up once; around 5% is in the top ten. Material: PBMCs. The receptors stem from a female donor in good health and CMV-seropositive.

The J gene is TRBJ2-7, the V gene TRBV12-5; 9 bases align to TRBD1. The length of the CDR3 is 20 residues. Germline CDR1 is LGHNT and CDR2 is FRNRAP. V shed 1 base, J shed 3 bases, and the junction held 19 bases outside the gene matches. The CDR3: CASGLARSIIRATGGYEQYF. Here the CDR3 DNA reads TGTGCTAGTGGTTTGGCACGTTCAATCATCAGGGCGACAGGGGGCTACGAGCAGTACTTC.

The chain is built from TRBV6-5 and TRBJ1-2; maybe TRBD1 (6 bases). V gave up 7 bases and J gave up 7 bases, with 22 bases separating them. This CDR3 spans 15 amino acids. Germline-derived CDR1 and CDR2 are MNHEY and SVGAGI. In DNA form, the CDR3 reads TGTGCCAGCAACCTCTGGGGGGGCGCCCCATTTGGCTACACCTTC. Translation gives CASNLWGGAPFGYTF.

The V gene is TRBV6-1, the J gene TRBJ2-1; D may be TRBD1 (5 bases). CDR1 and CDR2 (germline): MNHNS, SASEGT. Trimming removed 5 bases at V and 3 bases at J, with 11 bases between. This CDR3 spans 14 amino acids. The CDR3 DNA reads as TGTGCCAGCAGTAGCCAGGGTTACTACAATGAGCAGTTCTTC. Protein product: CASSSQGYYNEQFF.

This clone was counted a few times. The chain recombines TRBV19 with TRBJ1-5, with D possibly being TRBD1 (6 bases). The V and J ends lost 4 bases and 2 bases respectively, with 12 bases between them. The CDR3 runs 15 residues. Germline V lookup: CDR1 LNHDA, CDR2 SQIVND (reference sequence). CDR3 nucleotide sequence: TGTGCCAGTAGTAGAGACAGGCTTGGCAATCAGCCCCAGCATTTT. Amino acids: CASSRDRLGNQPQHF.

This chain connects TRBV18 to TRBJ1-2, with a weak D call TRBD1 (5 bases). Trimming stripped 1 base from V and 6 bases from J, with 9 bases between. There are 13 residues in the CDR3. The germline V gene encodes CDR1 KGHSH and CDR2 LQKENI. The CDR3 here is CASSPLSRDGYTF. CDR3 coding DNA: TGTGCCAGCTCACCACTTTCCAGGGATGGCTACACCTTC.

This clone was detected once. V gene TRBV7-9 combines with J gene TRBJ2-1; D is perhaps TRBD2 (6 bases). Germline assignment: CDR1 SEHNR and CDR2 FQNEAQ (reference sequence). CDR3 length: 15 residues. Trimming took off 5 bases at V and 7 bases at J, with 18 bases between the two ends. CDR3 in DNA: TGTGCCAGCAGCGACCGAACGACTAGTAAAAATGAGCAGTTCTTC. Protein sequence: CASSDRTTSKNEQFF.

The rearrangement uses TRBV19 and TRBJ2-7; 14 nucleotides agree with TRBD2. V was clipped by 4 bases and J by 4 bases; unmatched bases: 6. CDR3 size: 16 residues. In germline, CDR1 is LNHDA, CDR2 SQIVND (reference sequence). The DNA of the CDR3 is TGTGCCAGTAGTAACCCCGGGACTAGCGGGAGTTACGAGCAGTACTTC. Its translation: CASSNPGTSGSYEQYF.

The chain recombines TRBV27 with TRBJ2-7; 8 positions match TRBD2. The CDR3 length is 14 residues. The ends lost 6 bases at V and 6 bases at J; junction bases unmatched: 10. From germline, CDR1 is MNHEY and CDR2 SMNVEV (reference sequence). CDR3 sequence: CASRPLGLASEQYF. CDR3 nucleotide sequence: TGTGCCAGCAGGCCCTTAGGACTAGCTTCCGAGCAGTACTTC.

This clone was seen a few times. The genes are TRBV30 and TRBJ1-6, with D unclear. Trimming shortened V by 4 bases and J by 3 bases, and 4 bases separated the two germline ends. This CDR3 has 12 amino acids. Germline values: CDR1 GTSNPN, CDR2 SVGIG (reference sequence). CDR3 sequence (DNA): TGTGCCTGGACAAACTATAATTCACCCCTCCACTTT. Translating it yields CAWTNYNSPLHF.

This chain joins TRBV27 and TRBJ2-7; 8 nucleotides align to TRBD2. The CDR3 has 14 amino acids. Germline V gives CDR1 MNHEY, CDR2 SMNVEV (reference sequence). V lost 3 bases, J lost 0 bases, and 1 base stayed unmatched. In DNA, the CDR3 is TGTGCCAGCAGTTTCGGACTAGCCTCCTACGAGCAGTACTTC. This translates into CASSFGLASYEQYF.

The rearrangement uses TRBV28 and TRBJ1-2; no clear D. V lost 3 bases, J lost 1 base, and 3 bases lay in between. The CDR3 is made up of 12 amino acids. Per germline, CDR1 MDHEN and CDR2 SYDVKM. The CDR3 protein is CASSFLNYGYTF. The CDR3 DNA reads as TGTGCCAGCAGTTTCCTTAACTATGGCTACACCTTC.

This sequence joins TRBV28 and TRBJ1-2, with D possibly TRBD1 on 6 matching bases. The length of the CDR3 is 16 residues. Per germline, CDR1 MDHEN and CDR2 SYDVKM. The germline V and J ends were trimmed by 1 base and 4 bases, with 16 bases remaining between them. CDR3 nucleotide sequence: TGTGCCAGCAGTTTATCGTTTCTGACAGGCATCTATGGCTACACCTTC. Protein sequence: CASSLSFLTGIYGYTF.

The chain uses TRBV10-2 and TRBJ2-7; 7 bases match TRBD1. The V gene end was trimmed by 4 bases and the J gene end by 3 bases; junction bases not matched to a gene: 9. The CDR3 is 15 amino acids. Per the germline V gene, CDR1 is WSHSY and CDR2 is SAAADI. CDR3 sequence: CASSGTTGRVYEQYF. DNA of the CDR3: TGCGCCAGCAGTGGTACGACAGGGCGAGTCTACGAGCAGTACTTC.

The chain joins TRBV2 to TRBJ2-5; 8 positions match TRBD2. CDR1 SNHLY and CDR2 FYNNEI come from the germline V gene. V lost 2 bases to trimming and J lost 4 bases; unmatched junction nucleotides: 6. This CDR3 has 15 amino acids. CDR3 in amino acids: CASSELPGGRETQYF. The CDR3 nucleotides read TGTGCCAGCAGTGAACTCCCGGGGGGGAGAGAGACCCAGTACTTC.